Described below is a single T cell receptor beta chain sequence and its context. Its antigen is undetermined. This sample is drawn from a study of response to subunit inactivated influenza vaccine. Study results and caveats: Each seasonal flu vaccination may recruit only limited new T cells, authors suggested.

The CDR3 is 12 residues long. Trimming removed 6 bases at V and 10 bases at J, with 10 bases between. The germline CDR1 and CDR2 sequences are MDHEN and SYDVKM. TCRdb reprocessed the RT-PCR reads with MiXCR, giving one entry per CDR3 protein. The sample shows roughly 700,000 distinct CDR3 sequences, roughly 14% of them seen only once. This clonotype originated in a man between 45 and 60 years old who received an inactivated influenza vaccine. This chain joins TRBV28 and TRBJ1-6; unclear D gene. Sequenced material: PBMCs from blood, taken less than 15 days before vaccination. CDR3 in amino acids: CASSPSGSPLHF. The DNA of the CDR3 is TGTGCCAGCAGCCCCTCGGGGTCACCCCTCCACTTT.